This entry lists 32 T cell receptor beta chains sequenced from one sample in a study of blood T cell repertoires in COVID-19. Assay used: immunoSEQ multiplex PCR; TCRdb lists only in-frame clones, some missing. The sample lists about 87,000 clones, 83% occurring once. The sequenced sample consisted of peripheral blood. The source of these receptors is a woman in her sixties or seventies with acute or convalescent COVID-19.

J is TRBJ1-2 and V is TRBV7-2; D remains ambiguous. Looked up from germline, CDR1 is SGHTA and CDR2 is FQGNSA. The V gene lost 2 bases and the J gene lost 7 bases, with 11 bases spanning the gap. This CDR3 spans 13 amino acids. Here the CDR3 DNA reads TGTGCCAGCAGCTTACCCGGGTATAGTGGCTACACCTTC. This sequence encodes CASSLPGYSGYTF. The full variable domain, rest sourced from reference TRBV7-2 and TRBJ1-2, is GAGVSQSPSNKVTEKGKDVELRCDPISGHTALYWYRQSLGQGLEFLIYFQGNSAPDKSGLPSDRFSAERTGGSVSTLTIQRTQQEDSAVYLCASSLPGYSGYTFGSGTRLTVV.

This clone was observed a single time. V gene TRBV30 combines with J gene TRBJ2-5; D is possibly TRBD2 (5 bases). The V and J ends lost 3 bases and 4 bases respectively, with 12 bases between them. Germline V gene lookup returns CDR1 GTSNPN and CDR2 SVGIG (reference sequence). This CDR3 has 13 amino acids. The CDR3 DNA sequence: TGTGCCTGGAGCAGCGGAGATACAGAGACCCAGTACTTC. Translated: CAWSSGDTETQYF.

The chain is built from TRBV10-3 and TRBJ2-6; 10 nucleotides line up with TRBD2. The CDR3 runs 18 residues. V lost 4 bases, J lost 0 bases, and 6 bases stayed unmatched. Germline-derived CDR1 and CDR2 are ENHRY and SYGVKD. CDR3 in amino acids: CAISAEAGGISGANVLTF. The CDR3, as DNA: TGTGCCATCAGTGCAGAAGCGGGGGGGATCTCTGGGGCCAACGTCCTGACTTTC.

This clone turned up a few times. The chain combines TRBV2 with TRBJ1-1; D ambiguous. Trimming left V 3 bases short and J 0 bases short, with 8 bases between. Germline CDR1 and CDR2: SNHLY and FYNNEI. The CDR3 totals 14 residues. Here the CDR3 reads CASSEEGMNTEAFF. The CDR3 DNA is TGTGCCAGCAGTGAGGAGGGAATGAACACTGAAGCTTTCTTT. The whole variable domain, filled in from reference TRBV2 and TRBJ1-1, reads EPEVTQTPSHQVTQMGQEVILRCVPISNHLYFYWYRQILGQKVEFLVSFYNNEISEKSEIFDDQFSVERPDGSNFTLKIRSTKLEDSAMYFCASSEEGMNTEAFFGQGTRLTVV.

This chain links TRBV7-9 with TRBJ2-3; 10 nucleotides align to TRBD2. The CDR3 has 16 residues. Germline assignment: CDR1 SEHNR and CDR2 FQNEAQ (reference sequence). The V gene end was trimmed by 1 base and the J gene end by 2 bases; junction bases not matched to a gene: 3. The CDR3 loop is CASSLGTSGVTDTQYF. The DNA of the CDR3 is TGTGCCAGCAGCTTAGGTACTAGCGGGGTCACAGATACGCAGTATTTT. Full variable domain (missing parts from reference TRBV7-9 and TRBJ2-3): DTGVSQNPRHKITKRGQNVTFRCDPISEHNRLYWYRQTLGQGPEFLTYFQNEAQLEKSRLLSDRFSAERPKGSFSTLEIQRTEQGDSAMYLCASSLGTSGVTDTQYFGPGTRLTVL.

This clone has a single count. The CDR3 nucleotides read TGTGCCAGCAGCTCTAACGCAGACTTCGTAACTAACAATGAGCAGTTCTTC. This gives the protein CASSSNADFVTNNEQFF. The chain links TRBV7-3 to TRBJ2-1; the D is unclear. The germline V and J ends were trimmed by 4 bases and 5 bases, with 21 bases remaining between them. Germline CDR1 is SGHTA and CDR2 is FQGTGA. The CDR3 loop spans 17 amino acids.

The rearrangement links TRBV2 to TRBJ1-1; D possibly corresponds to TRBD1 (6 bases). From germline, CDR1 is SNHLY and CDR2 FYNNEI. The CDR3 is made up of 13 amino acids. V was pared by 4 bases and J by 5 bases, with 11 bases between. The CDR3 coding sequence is TGTGCCAGCAGTGGACAGGAGGTTACTGAAGCTTTCTTT. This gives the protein CASSGQEVTEAFF.

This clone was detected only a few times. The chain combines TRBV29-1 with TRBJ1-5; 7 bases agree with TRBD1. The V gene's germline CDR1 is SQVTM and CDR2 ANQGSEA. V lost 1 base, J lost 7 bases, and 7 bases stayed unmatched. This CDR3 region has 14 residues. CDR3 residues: CSVEVQGIGQPQHF. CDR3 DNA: TGCAGCGTTGAAGTACAGGGGATAGGACAGCCCCAGCATTTT.

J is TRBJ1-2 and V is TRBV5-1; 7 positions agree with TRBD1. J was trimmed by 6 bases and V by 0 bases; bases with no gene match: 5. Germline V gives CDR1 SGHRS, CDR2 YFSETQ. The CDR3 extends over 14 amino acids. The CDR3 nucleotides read TGCGCCAGCAGCTTGGTCGACAGGGTTGATGGCTACACCTTC. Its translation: CASSLVDRVDGYTF.

CDR3 bases: TGTGCCAGCAGCTCAGGGCTTTGGGGCTACACCTTC. Translated, it gives CASSSGLWGYTF. V is TRBV6-5 and J is TRBJ1-2; possible D gene TRBD1, 5 bases. Trimming took off 6 bases at V and 8 bases at J, with 13 bases between the two ends. The CDR3 is 12 amino acids. Germline V gives CDR1 MNHEY, CDR2 SVGAGI.

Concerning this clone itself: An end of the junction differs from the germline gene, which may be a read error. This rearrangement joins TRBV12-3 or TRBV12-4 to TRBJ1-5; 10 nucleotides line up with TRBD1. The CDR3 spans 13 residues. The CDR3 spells CACRQGANQPQHF. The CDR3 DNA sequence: TGCGCCTGCCGACAGGGGGCTAATCAGCCCCAGCATTTT.

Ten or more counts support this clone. The CDR3 bases are TGTGCCAGCAGCTACATGGCGGGAGGGCCTGTCGTCTCCAATGAGCAGTTCTTC. Amino acids: CASSYMAGGPVVSNEQFF. The chain uses TRBV11-3 and TRBJ2-1; 9 bases align to TRBD2. CDR3 length equals 18 residues. Germline V CDR1 and CDR2: SGHNT, YENEEA. V trimming: 4 bases; J trimming: 6 bases; junction bases outside the gene matches: 16.

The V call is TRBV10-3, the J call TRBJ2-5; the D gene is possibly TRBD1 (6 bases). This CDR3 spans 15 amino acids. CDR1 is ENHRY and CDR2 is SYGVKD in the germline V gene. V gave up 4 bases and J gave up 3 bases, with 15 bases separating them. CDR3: CAISGGDPGEETQYF. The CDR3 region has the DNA TGTGCCATCAGTGGTGGAGATCCAGGGGAAGAGACCCAGTACTTC.

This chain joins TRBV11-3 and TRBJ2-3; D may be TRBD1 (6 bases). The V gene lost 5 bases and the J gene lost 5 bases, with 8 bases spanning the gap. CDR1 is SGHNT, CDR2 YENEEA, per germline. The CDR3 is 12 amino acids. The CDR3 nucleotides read TGTGCCAGCAGCAGACAGGTAGATACGCAGTATTTT. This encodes CASSRQVDTQYF.

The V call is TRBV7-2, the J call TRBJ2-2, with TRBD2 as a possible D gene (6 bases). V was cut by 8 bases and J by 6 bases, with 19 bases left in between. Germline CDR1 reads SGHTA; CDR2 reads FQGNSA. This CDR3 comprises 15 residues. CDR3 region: CASRRETIRSGELFF. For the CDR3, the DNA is TGTGCCAGCCGCCGGGAGACTATTAGATCCGGGGAGCTGTTTTTT.

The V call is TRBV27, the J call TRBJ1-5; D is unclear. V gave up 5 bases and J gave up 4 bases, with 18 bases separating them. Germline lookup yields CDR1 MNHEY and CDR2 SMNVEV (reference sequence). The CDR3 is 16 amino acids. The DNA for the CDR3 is TGTGCCAGCAGTACCTTAAACAAGTTAACGAATCAGCCCCAGCATTTT. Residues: CASSTLNKLTNQPQHF.

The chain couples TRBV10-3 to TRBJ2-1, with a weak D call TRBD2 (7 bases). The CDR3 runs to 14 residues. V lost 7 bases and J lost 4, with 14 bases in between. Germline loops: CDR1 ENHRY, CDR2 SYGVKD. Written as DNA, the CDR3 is TGTGCCATCATGGGGGGGCCTTTGTACAATGAGCAGTTCTTC. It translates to CAIMGGPLYNEQFF.

The CDR3 spells CASTPTGSNSPLHF. Written as DNA, the CDR3 is TGTGCCAGCACCCCGACAGGGTCTAATTCACCCCTCCACTTT. The V call is TRBV9, the J call TRBJ1-6, with 7 positions matching TRBD1. With 6 bases clipped from V and 6 bases from J, the junction kept 6 bases outside the gene matches. This CDR3 spans 14 amino acids. Germline values: CDR1 SGDLS, CDR2 YYNGEE.

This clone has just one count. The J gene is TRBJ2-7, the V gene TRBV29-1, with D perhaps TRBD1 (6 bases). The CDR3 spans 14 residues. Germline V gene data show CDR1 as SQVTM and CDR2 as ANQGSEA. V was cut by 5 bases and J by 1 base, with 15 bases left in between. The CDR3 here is CSVSRQAVSYEQYF. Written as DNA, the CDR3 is TGCAGCGTTTCCCGACAGGCCGTTTCCTACGAGCAGTACTTC.

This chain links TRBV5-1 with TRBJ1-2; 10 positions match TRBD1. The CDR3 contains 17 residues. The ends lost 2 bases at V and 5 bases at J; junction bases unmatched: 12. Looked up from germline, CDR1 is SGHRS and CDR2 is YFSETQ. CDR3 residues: CASSFGTTGGAQYGYTF. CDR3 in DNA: TGCGCCAGCAGCTTCGGGACGACAGGGGGCGCTCAATATGGCTACACCTTC.

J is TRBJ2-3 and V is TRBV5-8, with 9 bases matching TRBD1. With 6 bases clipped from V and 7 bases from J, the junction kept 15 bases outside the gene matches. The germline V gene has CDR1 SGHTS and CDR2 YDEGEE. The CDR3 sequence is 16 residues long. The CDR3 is CASTPWGVQGAYTQYF. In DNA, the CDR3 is TGTGCCAGCACCCCTTGGGGGGTACAGGGGGCTTATACGCAGTATTTT.

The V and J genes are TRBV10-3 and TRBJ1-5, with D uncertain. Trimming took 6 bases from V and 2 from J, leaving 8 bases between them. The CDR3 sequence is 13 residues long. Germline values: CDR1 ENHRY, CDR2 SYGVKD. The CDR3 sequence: CAISEAGNQPQHF. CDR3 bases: TGTGCCATCAGCGAGGCGGGCAATCAGCCCCAGCATTTT.

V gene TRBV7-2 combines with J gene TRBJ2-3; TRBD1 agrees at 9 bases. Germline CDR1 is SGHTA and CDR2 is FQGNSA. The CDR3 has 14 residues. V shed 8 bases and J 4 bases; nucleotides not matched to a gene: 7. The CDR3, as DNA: TGTGCCAGCCTCCGGGACAGGGCCTCAGATACGCAGTATTTT. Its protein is CASLRDRASDTQYF.

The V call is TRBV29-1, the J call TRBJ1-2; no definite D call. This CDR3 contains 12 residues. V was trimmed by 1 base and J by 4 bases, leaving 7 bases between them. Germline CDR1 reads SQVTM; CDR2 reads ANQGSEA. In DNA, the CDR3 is TGCAGCGTTGAAGCACAGTTCTATGGCTACACCTTC. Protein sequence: CSVEAQFYGYTF.

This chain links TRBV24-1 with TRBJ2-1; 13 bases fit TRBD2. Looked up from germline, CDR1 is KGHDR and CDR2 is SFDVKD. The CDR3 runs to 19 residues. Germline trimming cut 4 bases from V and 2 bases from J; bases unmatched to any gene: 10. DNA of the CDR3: TGTGCCACCAGTGACCCTGGGGGGACTAGCGGGAACCCCTACAATGAGCAGTTCTTC. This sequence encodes CATSDPGGTSGNPYNEQFF.

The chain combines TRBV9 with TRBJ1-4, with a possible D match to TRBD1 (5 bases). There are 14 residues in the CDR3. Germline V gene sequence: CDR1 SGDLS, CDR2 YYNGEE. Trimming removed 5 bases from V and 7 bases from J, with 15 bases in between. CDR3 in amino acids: CASSNPGQGEKLFF. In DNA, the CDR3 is TGTGCCAGCAGTAACCCAGGGCAGGGTGAAAAACTGTTTTTT.

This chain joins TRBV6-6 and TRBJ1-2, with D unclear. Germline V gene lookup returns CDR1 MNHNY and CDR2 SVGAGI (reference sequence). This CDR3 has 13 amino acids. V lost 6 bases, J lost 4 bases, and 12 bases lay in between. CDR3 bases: TGTGCCAGCAGCCCAGCAGAGGGCTATGGCTACACCTTC. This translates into CASSPAEGYGYTF.

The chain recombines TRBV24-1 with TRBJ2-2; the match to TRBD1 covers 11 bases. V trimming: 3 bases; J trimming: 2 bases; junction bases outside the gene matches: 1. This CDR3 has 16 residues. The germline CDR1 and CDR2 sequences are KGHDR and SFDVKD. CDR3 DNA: TGTGCCACCAGTGATCGGACAGGGGGCAACACCGGGGAGCTGTTTTTT. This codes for CATSDRTGGNTGELFF.

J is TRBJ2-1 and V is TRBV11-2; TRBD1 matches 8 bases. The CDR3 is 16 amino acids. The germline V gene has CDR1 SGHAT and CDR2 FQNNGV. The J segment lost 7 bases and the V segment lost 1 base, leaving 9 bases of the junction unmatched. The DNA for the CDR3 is TGTGCCAGCAGCTTAGGTGAGGGCAGGGGGCATAATGAGCAGTTCTTC. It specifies CASSLGEGRGHNEQFF.

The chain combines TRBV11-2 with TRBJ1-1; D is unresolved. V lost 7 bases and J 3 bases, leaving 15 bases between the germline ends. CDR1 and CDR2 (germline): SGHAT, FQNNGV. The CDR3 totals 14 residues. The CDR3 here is CASTPAGSYTEAFF. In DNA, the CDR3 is TGTGCCAGCACCCCGGCCGGGAGCTACACTGAAGCTTTCTTT.

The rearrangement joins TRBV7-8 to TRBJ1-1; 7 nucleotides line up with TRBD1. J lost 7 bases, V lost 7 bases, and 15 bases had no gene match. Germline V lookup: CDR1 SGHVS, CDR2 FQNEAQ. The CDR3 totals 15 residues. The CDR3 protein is CASKADRPLLDEAFF. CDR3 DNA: TGTGCCAGCAAGGCGGACAGGCCCTTGTTAGATGAAGCTTTCTTT.

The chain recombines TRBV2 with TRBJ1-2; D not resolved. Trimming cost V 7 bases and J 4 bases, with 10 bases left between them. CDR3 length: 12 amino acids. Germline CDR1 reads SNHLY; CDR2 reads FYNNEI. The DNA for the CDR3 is TGTGCCAGCAAAGTGTTCAGCTATGGCTACACCTTC. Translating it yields CASKVFSYGYTF.